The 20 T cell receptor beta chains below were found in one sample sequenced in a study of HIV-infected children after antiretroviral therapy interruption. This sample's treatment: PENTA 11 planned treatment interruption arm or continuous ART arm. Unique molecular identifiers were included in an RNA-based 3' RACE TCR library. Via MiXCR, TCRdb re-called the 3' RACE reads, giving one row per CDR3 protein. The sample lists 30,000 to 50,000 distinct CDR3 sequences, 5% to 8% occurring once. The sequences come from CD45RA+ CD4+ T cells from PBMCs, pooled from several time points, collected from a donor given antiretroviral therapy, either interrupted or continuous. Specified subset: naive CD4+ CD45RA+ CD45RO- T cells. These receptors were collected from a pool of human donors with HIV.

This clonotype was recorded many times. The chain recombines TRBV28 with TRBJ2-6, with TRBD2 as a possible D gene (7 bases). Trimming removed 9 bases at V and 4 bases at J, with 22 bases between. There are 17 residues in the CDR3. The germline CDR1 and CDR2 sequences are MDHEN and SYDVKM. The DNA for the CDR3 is TGTGCCAGTCTCCTCTCCGGGGGGCCAGGAGGGGCCAACGTCCTGACTTTC. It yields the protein CASLLSGGPGGANVLTF.

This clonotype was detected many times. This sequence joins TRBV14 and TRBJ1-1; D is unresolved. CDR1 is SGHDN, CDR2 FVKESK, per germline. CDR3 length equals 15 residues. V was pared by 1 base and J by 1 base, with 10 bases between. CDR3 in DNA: TGTGCCAGCAGCCAAGCGTCGGAGAGGAACACTGAAGCTTTCTTT. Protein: CASSQASERNTEAFF. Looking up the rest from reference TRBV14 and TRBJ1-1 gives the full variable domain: EAGVTQFPSHSVIEKGQTVTLRCDPISGHDNLYWYRRVMGKEIKFLLHFVKESKQDESGMPNNRFLAERTGGTYSTLKVQPAELEDSGVYFCASSQASERNTEAFFGQGTRLTVV.

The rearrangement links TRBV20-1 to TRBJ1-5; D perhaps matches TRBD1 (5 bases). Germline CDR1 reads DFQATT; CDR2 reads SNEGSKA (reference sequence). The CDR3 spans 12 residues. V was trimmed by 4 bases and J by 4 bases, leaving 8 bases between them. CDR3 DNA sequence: TGCAGTGCTACTGACAGTAATCAGCCCCAGCATTTT. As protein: CSATDSNQPQHF.

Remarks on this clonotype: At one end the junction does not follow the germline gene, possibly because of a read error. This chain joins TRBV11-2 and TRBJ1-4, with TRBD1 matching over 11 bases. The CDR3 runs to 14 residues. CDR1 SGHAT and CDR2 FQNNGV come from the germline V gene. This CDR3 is CARSGTGGNERLFF. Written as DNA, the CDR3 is TGTGCCCGGAGCGGGACAGGGGGAAACGAAAGATTATTTTTC.

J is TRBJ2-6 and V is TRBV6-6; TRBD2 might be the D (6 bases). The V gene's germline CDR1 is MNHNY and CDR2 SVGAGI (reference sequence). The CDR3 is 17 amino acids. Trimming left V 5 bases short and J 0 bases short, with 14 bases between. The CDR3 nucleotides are TGTGCCAGCAGTACGCGGGACCCCCCCTCTGGGGCCAACGTCCTGACTTTC. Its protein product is CASSTRDPPSGANVLTF.

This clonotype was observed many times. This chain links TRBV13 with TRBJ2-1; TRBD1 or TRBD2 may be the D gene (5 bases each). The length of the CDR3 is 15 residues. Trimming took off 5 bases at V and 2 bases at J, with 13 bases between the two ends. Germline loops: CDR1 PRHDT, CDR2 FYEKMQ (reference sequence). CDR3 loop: CASSPRGIPYNEQFF. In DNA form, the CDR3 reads TGTGCCAGCAGCCCCCGGGGCATCCCCTACAATGAGCAGTTCTTC.

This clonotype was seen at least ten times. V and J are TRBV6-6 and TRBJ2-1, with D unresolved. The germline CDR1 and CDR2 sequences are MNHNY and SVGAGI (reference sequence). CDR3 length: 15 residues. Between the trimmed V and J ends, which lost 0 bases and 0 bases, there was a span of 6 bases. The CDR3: CASSYSSSSYNEQFF. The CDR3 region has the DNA TGTGCCAGCAGTTACTCTTCTAGCTCCTACAATGAGCAGTTCTTC.

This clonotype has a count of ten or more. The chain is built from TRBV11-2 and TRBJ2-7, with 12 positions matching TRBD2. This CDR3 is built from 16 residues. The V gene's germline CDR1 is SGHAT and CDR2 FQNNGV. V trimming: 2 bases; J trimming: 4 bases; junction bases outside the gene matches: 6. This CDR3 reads CASSLLGTSGLYEQYF. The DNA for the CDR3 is TGTGCCAGCAGCTTACTGGGGACTAGCGGGCTATACGAGCAGTACTTC.

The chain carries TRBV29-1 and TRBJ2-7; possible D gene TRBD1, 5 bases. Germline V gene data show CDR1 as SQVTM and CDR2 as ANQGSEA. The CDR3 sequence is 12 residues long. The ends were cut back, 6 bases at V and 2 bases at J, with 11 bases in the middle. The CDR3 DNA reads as TGCAGCGTAAGTACAGGAACCTACGAGCAGTACTTC. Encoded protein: CSVSTGTYEQYF.

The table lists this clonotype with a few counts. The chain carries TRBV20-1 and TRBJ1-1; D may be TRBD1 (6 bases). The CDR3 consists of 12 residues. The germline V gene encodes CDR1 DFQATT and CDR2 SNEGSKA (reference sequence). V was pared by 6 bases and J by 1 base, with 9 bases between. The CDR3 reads CSAPDRNTEAFF. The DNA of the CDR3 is TGCAGTGCACCGGACAGGAACACTGAAGCTTTCTTT.

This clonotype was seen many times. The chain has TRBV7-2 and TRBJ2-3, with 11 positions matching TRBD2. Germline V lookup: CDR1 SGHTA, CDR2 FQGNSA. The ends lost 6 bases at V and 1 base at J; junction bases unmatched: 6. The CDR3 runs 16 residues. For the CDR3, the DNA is TGTGCCAGCAGACCCCCGGGACTAGCGGGCACAGATACGCAGTATTTT. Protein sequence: CASRPPGLAGTDTQYF.

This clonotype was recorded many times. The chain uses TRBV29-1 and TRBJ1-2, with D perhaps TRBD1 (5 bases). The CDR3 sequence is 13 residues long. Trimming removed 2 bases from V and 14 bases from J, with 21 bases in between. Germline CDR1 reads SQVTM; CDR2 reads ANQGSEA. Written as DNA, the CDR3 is TGCAGCGTTGAACCCCGACAGATTCGGCTACGGACCTTC. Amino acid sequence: CSVEPRQIRLRTF.

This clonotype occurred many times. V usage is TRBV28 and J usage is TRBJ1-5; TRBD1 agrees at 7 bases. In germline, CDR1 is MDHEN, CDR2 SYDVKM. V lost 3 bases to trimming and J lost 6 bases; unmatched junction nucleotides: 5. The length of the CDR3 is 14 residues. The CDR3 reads CASSLPGGAQPQHF. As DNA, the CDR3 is TGTGCCAGCAGTTTGCCAGGGGGTGCTCAGCCCCAGCATTTT.

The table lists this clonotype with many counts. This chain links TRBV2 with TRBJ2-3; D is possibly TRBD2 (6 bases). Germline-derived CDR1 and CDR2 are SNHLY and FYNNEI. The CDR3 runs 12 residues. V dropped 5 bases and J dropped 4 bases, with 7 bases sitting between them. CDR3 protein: CASSTSPDTQYF. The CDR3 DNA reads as TGTGCCAGCAGTACTAGCCCAGATACGCAGTATTTT.

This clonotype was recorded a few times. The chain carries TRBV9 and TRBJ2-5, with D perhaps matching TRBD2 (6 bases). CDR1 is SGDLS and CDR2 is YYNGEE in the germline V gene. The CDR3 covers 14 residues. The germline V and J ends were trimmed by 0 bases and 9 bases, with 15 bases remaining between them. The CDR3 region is CASSVDSRQRAQYF. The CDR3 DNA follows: TGTGCCAGCAGCGTAGATTCGAGACAGCGGGCCCAGTACTTC.

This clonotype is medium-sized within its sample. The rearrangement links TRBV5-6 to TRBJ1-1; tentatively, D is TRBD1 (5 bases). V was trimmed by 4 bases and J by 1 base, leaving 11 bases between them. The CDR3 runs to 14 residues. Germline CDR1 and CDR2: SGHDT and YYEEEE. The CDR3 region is CASSRGTPNTEAFF. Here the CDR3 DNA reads TGTGCCAGCAGCCGCGGGACGCCGAACACTGAAGCTTTCTTT.

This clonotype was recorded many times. The CDR3 nucleotides are TGTGCCAGCAGCTTAGCGCGGTTAGGGGGGTTATACGCTGAAGCTTTCTTT. The encoded protein is CASSLARLGGLYAEAFF. This chain connects TRBV7-8 to TRBJ1-1, with D maybe TRBD1 (6 bases). Germline values: CDR1 SGHVS, CDR2 FQNEAQ. V was trimmed by 0 bases and J by 6 bases, leaving 20 bases between them. This CDR3 is built from 17 residues.

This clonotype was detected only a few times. This CDR3 reads CASRVREGLSEQFF. The CDR3 nucleotides are TGTGCCAGCCGGGTGCGGGAGGGCCTCAGTGAGCAGTTCTTC. The rearrangement uses TRBV6-6 and TRBJ2-1; 9 bases line up with TRBD2. Per germline, CDR1 MNHNY and CDR2 SVGAGI (reference sequence). The CDR3 totals 14 residues. Unmatched junction bases numbered 11, after V lost 8 bases and J lost 9 bases.

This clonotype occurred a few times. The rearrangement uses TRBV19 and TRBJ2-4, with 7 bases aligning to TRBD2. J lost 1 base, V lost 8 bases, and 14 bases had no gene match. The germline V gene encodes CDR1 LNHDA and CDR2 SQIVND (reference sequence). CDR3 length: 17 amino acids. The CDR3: CASAGPGGITAKNIQYF. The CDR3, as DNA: TGTGCCAGTGCGGGACCCGGGGGGATTACGGCCAAAAACATTCAGTACTTC.

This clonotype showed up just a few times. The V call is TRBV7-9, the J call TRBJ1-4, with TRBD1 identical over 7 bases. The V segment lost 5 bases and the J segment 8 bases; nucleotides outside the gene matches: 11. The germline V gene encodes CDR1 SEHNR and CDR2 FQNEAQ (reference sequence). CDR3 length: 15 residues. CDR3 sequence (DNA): TGTGCCAGCAGCCGAAGCTGGCAGGGGGACGAAAAACTGTTTTTT. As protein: CASSRSWQGDEKLFF.